The following is a T cell receptor beta chain sequence with its context. The sample comes from a study of T cell repertoires in cytomegalovirus infection. MiXCR was run by TCRdb on the reads, yielding one entry per CDR3 protein. The table includes fewer than 550,000 distinct CDR3 sequences, 30% to 40% detected once. The CDR3 contains 14 residues. CDR1 and CDR2 (germline): SGHRS, YFSETQ. Trimming left V 4 bases short and J 6 bases short, with 16 bases between. The chain combines TRBV5-1 with TRBJ1-1; TRBD1 might be the D (6 bases). The clonotype was recovered from a human donor in good health (CMV status not recorded). Some clones in this sample may be carry-over from other donors' samples. Material for sequencing was PBMCs. The CDR3 nucleotides are TGCGCCAGCAGCCCGTCGACAGGTAGGGCTGAAGCTTTCTTT. This sequence encodes CASSPSTGRAEAFF. Looking up the rest from reference TRBV5-1 and TRBJ1-1 gives the full variable domain: KAGVTQTPRYLIKTRGQQVTLSCSPISGHRSVSWYQQTPGQGLQFLFEYFSETQRNKGNFPGRFSGRQFSNSRSEMNVSTLELGDSALYLCASSPSTGRAEAFFGQGTRLTVV.